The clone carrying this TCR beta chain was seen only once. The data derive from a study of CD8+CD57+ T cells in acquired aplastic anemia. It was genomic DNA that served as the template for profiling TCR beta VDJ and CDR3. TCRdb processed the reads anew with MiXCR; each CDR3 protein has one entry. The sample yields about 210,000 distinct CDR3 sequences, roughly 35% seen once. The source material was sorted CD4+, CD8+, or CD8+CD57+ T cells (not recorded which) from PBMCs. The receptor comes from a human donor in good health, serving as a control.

CDR3 amino acids: CASSTKPPPAGFAGLAKNIQYF. DNA for the CDR3: TGTGCCAGTAGCACGAAACCCCCCCCGGCAGGGTTTGCTGGTTTAGCCAAAAACATTCAGTACTTC. The V gene is TRBV19, the J gene TRBJ2-4; D perhaps matches TRBD1 (5 bases). CDR3 length: 22 amino acids. Per germline, CDR1 LNHDA and CDR2 SQIVND (reference sequence). Trimming took 6 bases from V and 0 from J, leaving 33 bases between them.